The clone carrying this T cell receptor (beta chain) was counted many times. Regions amplified from RNA transcripts were the TCR beta CDR3 regions. Initially, a first-round RT-PCR of the TCR CDR3 employed the HTBI primer set. A single record per CDR3 protein comes from TCRdb applying MiXCR to the multiplex PCR reads. Among approximately 430,000 distinct CDR3 sequences listed, less than 20% were seen once. This entry comes from a study of T cells in Graves' hyperthyroidism and ophthalmopathy. J was trimmed by 2 bases and V by 6 bases; bases with no gene match: 3. Germline-derived CDR1 and CDR2 are DFQATT and SNEGSKA (reference sequence). The CDR3 has 12 amino acids. Diagnostic assessment was based on clinical symptoms, serum thyroxine and TRAb, thyroid ultrasound and orbital computed tomography.

The sequencing sample was made of blood. This sequence was found in a woman aged 18-30 years with Graves' hyperthyroidism. The chain employs TRBV20-1 and TRBJ1-2; 7 bases align to TRBD1. The CDR3 DNA sequence: TGCAGTGCGAGCAGGGGGAACTATGGCTACACCTTC. This codes for CSASRGNYGYTF.